This T cell receptor beta chain was recorded in a study of T cells in localized non-small cell lung cancer. CDR3 length: 14 residues. V lost 7 bases to trimming and J lost 4 bases; unmatched junction nucleotides: 7. To note about this clone: The antigen remains unidentified.

Findings of the study overall: Multi-region tumor sequencing was not done, so intratumor heterogeneity could not be excluded. Adjacent uninvolved lung tissue had the highest T cell clonality, exceeding tumor. Paired adjacent lung recovered a median roughly 56 of the top 100 tumor clones. A raised T cell density in blood coincided with lengthier overall survival.

Data came from immunoSEQ multiplex PCR; TCRdb stores just in-frame clones and leaves some out. The table records roughly 4,200 clones, around 40% of them present only once. This clonotype originated in a woman aged 40-70 years with stage I lung adenocarcinoma. The V and J genes are TRBV7-1 and TRBJ1-3; TRBD1 aligns across 7 bases. TRBV7-1 is assigned to the ORF class and has an uncertain function. The input for sequencing was lung tumor tissue, taken before any cancer treatment. The CDR3 DNA is TGTGCCAGCAAGCCGCAGGGGGAAGGAAACACCATATATTTT. This encodes CASKPQGEGNTIYF.